This TCR beta chain derives from a study of blood T cell repertoires in COVID-19. Original data processing: The assay estimated nucleated cells by amplifying reference gene primers. Only in-frame clones appear in the TCRdb table, and some are missing; sequencing was by immunoSEQ multiplex PCR. Clone size and V and J calls were adopted from that table, with D and trimming inferred from the DNA. The sample has about 130,000 clones; 88% are singletons. This receptor was obtained from a man aged 45-65 years with acute or convalescent COVID-19. The material sequenced was peripheral blood.

The CDR3: CASSASRQETQYF. CDR3 nucleotide sequence: TGTGCCAGCAGCGCTAGCAGGCAAGAGACCCAGTACTTC. The chain has TRBV7-3 and TRBJ2-5, with D tentatively TRBD2 (5 bases). Trimming took 5 bases from V and 2 from J, leaving 9 bases between them. The CDR3 extends over 13 amino acids. Germline V gene sequence: CDR1 SGHTA, CDR2 FQGTGA.